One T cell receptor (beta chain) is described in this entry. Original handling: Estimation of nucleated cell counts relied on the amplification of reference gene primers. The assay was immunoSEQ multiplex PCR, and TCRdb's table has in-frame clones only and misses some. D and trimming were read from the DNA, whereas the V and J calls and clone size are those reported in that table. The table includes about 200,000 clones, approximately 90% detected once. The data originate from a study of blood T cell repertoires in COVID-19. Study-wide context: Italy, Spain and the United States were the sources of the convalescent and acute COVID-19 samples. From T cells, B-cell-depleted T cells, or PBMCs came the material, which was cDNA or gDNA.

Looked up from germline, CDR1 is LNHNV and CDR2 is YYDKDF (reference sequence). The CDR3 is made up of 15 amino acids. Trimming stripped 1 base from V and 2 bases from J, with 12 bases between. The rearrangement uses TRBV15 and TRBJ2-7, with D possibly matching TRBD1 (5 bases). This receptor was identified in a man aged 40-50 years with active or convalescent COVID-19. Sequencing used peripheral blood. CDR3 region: CATSRGGQTAYEQYF. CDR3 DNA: TGTGCCACCAGCAGAGGTGGGCAGACAGCCTACGAGCAGTACTTC. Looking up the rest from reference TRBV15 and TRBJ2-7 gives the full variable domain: DAMVIQNPRYQVTQFGKPVTLSCSQTLNHNVMYWYQQKSSQAPKLLFHYYDKDFNNEADTPDNFQSRRPNTSFCFLDIRSPGLGDTAMYLCATSRGGQTAYEQYFGPGTRLTVT.